What follows is one T cell receptor (beta chain) and its context. This sample was included in a study of blood T cell repertoires in COVID-19. Using immunoSEQ multiplex PCR, the repertoire was profiled, and TCRdb retains in-frame clones only, with some absent. The sample carries 250,000 to 350,000 clones, approximately 90% recorded once. Source material: PBMCs or T cells enriched from blood (not recorded which). This clonotype originated in a woman aged 30 to 39 who had recovered from COVID-19.

CDR3 in amino acids: CASSLTGANFNQPQHF. The CDR3 DNA reads TGTGCCAGCAGTTTAACAGGGGCTAATTTCAATCAGCCCCAGCATTTT. The chain is built from TRBV28 and TRBJ1-5, with 7 bases that match TRBD1. Germline lookup yields CDR1 MDHEN and CDR2 SYDVKM. The ends lost 2 bases at V and 3 bases at J; junction bases unmatched: 7. The CDR3 spans 16 residues.